One sample yielded the 10 T cell receptor beta chains listed below, sequenced in a study of vaccination and CD4 T cells after COVID-19. Their antigens are not known. Treatment here: roughly ten-day PBMC culture with coronavirus spike peptide pools or control peptides (ViraFEST assay). Cultured CD4+ T cells had their DNA profiled by the Oncomine TCR Beta short-read assay. TCRdb recomputed calls from the PCR reads with MiXCR, one row per CDR3 protein. The table shows some 16,000 distinct CDR3 sequences, with around 52% occurring only once. The sequenced sample was CD4+ T cells from blood, cultured in vitro, obtained before SARS-CoV-2 vaccination. The receptors were gathered from a human donor who had recovered from COVID-19.

The chain links TRBV6-5 to TRBJ2-7; tentatively, D is TRBD1 (5 bases). CDR3 length: 13 residues. Between the trimmed V and J ends, which lost 1 base and 3 bases, there was a span of 7 bases. Looked up from germline, CDR1 is MNHEY and CDR2 is SVGAGI. CDR3 protein: CASSYFQGYEQYF. The CDR3 nucleotides read TGTGCCAGCAGTTACTTCCAGGGCTACGAGCAGTACTTC.

This clonotype came up once. The gene calls are TRBV10-3 and TRBJ2-7; 7 nucleotides agree with TRBD1. V gave up 10 bases and J gave up 0 bases; unmatched junction bases: 6. The CDR3 runs to 13 residues. CDR1 is ENHRY and CDR2 is SYGVKD in the germline V gene. The CDR3 DNA is TGTGCCACCCGACAGGGAACCTCCTACGAGCAGTACTTC. It encodes CATRQGTSYEQYF.

The chain joins TRBV10-3 to TRBJ2-7; D is unresolved. The length of the CDR3 is 11 residues. Per the germline V gene, CDR1 is ENHRY and CDR2 is SYGVKD. V was shortened by 2 bases and J by 4 bases, with 3 bases between the two germline ends. CDR3 DNA: TGTGCCATCAGTGAGGGGTACGAGCAGTACTTC. It is translated as CAISEGYEQYF.

A few counts support this clonotype. J is TRBJ2-5 and V is TRBV20-1; a weak D match, TRBD2 (7 bases). Trimming stripped 5 bases from V and 5 bases from J, with 15 bases between. Germline CDR1 reads DFQATT; CDR2 reads SNEGSKA (reference sequence). The CDR3 spans 13 residues. CDR3 residues: CSAGEGTHETQYF. DNA for the CDR3: TGCAGTGCTGGGGAGGGGACACATGAGACCCAGTACTTC.

In its sample, this clonotype was seen once. The chain combines TRBV6-2 or TRBV6-3 with TRBJ2-7, with 9 positions matching TRBD1. Germline V gives CDR1 MNHEY, CDR2 SVGEGT. This CDR3 comprises 15 residues. V was clipped by 8 bases and J by 4 bases; unmatched bases: 12. CDR3 sequence reads: CASQLPGTGKYEQYF. The CDR3 nucleotides are TGTGCCAGCCAACTACCCGGGACAGGGAAGTACGAGCAGTACTTC.

There are a few counts of this clonotype. The chain has TRBV7-2 and TRBJ2-5, with D unclear. This CDR3 region has 14 residues. Trimming pared 1 base from V and 4 bases from J, leaving 10 bases between. CDR1 is SGHTA, CDR2 FQGNSA, per germline. The CDR3 region is CASSLEVIGETQYF. For the CDR3, the DNA is TGTGCCAGCAGCTTAGAAGTAATAGGAGAGACCCAGTACTTC.

This chain uses TRBV7-2 with TRBJ1-1; D is unresolved. The CDR3 consists of 13 residues. CDR1 is SGHTA and CDR2 is FQGNSA in the germline V gene. V lost 2 bases to trimming and J lost 5 bases, with 9 bases between them. The chain's CDR3 is CASSLLRGTEAFF. CDR3 sequence (DNA): TGTGCCAGCAGCTTATTAAGAGGGACTGAAGCTTTCTTT.

The chain links TRBV27 to TRBJ2-1, with D perhaps matching TRBD2 (6 bases). V lost 7 bases and J 3 bases, leaving 19 bases between the germline ends. Germline V lookup: CDR1 MNHEY, CDR2 SMNVEV (reference sequence). The CDR3 is 16 amino acids. CDR3 DNA: TGTGCCAGCACCTCCCATCGAGGCGGGGACTACAATGAGCAGTTCTTC. This codes for CASTSHRGGDYNEQFF.

The gene calls are TRBV2 and TRBJ1-2; D call uncertain. V dropped 7 bases and J dropped 0 bases, with 9 bases sitting between them. The germline V gene encodes CDR1 SNHLY and CDR2 FYNNEI. The CDR3 runs 13 residues. The chain's CDR3 is CASKTGTNYGYTF. DNA of the CDR3: TGTGCCAGCAAAACGGGCACTAACTATGGCTACACCTTC.

The V and J genes are TRBV6-5 and TRBJ2-7; 11 positions agree with TRBD1. Germline assignment: CDR1 MNHEY and CDR2 SVGAGI. The CDR3 sequence is 15 residues long. Losses at the gene ends were 2 bases for V and 3 bases for J; bases not matched to a gene: 3. For the CDR3, the DNA is TGTGCCAGCAGTTACCGGGGACAGGGGGACTACGAGCAGTACTTC. This gives the protein CASSYRGQGDYEQYF.